Described below is a single T cell receptor (beta chain) sequence and its context. The target antigen is unknown. This specimen belongs to a study of vaccination and CD4 T cells after COVID-19. Germline V gene lookup returns CDR1 MDHEN and CDR2 SYDVKM. The CDR3 length is 14 residues. V lost 4 bases and J 8 bases, leaving 15 bases between the germline ends. Treatment of the sample: roughly 10-day PBMC culture with coronavirus spike peptide pools or control peptides (ViraFEST assay). CD4+ T lymphocytes from the unexposed donor were collected before the COVID-19 pandemic (2011-2018). The Oncomine TCR Beta short-read assay sequenced DNA from cultured CD4+ T cells. TCRdb reanalysed the PCR reads using MiXCR and keeps one entry per CDR3 protein. Here the sample spans some 7,000 distinct CDR3 sequences, more than 35% being singletons.

The V gene is TRBV28, the J gene TRBJ2-4; perhaps TRBD2 as D (5 bases). The TCR was taken from a human donor in good health. Material: CD4+ T cells from blood, cultured in vitro. CDR3 nucleotides: TGTGCCAGCAGTTCCACACTTAAAGCGGACATTCAGTACTTC. Protein product: CASSSTLKADIQYF.